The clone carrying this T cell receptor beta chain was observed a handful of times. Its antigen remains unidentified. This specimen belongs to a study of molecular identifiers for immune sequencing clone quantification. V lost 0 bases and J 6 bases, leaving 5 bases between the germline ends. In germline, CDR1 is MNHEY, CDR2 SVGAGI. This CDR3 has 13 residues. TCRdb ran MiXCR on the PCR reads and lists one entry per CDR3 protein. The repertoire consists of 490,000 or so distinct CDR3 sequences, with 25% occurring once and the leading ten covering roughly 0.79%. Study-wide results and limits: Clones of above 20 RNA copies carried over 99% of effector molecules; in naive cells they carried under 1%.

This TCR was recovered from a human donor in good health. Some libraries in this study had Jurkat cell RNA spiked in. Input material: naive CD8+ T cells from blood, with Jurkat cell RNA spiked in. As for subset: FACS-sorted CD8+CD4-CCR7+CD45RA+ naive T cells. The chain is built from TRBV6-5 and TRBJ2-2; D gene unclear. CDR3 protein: CASSYSTAGELFF. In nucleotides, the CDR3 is TGTGCCAGCAGTTACTCGACTGCCGGGGAGCTGTTTTTT.